These 27 T cell receptor beta chains were sequenced from one sample in a study of graft-versus-host responses after intestinal transplantation. No antigens are known for them. The repertoire was sequenced with immunoSEQ multiplex PCR; TCRdb's copy has only in-frame clones and lacks some. The table records approximately 75,000 clones, approximately 96% of them present only once. The specimen comprised unstimulated CD8+ T cells sorted from spleen or lymph node cells, sampled before intestinal transplant. These receptor sequences come from a human donor who received an intestinal transplant.

The chain is built from TRBV29-1 and TRBJ2-1, with TRBD2 as a possible D gene (7 bases). Germline V gene data show CDR1 as SQVTM and CDR2 as ANQGSEA. This CDR3 is 15 amino acids long. The V end was cut by 1 base, the J end by 0 bases, with 10 bases between. The CDR3 reads CSVEGAGASYNEQFF. The CDR3 DNA follows: TGCAGCGTTGAAGGGGCGGGGGCCTCCTACAATGAGCAGTTCTTC.

The genes are TRBV9 and TRBJ1-1; 8 bases fit TRBD1. The CDR3 has 13 amino acids. Germline V gives CDR1 SGDLS, CDR2 YYNGEE. With V trimmed by 4 bases and J by 7 bases, 6 bases remained unmatched. CDR3 coding DNA: TGTGCCAGCAGCCCGGACAGGGAGTTTGAAGCTTTCTTT. This translates into CASSPDREFEAFF.

The V call is TRBV30, the J call TRBJ2-2; possibly TRBD2 for D (6 bases). Per the germline V gene, CDR1 is GTSNPN and CDR2 is SVGIG (reference sequence). The length of the CDR3 is 15 residues. The V end lost 2 bases, the J end lost 3 bases, and 13 bases lay between the germline ends. The CDR3, as DNA: TGTGCCTGGAGTTCGGGAGAAAGGGACACCGGGGAGCTGTTTTTT. The encoded protein is CAWSSGERDTGELFF.

This chain joins TRBV27 and TRBJ2-3; TRBD2 matches at 11 bases. The CDR3 length is 21 residues. V gave up 8 bases and J gave up 1 base; unmatched junction bases: 23. The germline V gene has CDR1 MNHEY and CDR2 SMNVEV (reference sequence). CDR3 nucleotide sequence: TGTGCCAGCTCCGGCGGGCATAGCGGGAGGGCCTTTTTAACAGGCACAGATACGCAGTATTTT. Protein product: CASSGGHSGRAFLTGTDTQYF.

The chain recombines TRBV7-9 with TRBJ1-1; D ambiguous. Deletions cut 7 bases from V and 4 bases from J, with 13 bases between. CDR1 SEHNR and CDR2 FQNEAQ come from the germline V gene (reference sequence). This CDR3 contains 13 residues. The CDR3 sequence is CASTSGRATEAFF. For the CDR3, the DNA is TGTGCCAGCACGTCGGGTCGTGCCACTGAAGCTTTCTTT.

V gene TRBV19 combines with J gene TRBJ2-6; weak D call: TRBD2 (6 bases). This CDR3 is built from 16 residues. Trimming took 1 base from V and 13 from J, leaving 20 bases between them. Germline V gene data show CDR1 as LNHDA and CDR2 as SQIVND (reference sequence). The CDR3 coding sequence is TGTGCCAGTAGTATAGGACTAGGGCCGCCGGATGAGGTCCTGACTTTC. It encodes CASSIGLGPPDEVLTF.

J is TRBJ1-1 and V is TRBV18; D is ambiguous. Germline loops: CDR1 KGHSH, CDR2 LQKENI. Trimming took 6 bases from V and 5 from J, leaving 10 bases between them. The CDR3 extends over 12 amino acids. The CDR3 protein is CASSLVGTEAFF. DNA of the CDR3: TGTGCCAGCTCCCTAGTGGGGACTGAAGCTTTCTTT.

V is TRBV10-3 and J is TRBJ2-7, with D perhaps matching TRBD2 (6 bases). The germline V gene has CDR1 ENHRY and CDR2 SYGVKD. Trimming cost V 1 base and J 2 bases, with 15 bases left between them. The CDR3 has 16 residues. Here the CDR3 DNA reads TGTGCCATCAGTGAGTTTGGGACTGGGACCCCCTACGAGCAGTACTTC. Translated: CAISEFGTGTPYEQYF.

This sequence joins TRBV2 and TRBJ2-7; 11 nucleotides agree with TRBD1. Germline CDR1 reads SNHLY; CDR2 reads FYNNEI. V lost 4 bases, J lost 3 bases, and 2 bases stayed unmatched. The CDR3 spans 14 residues. The CDR3 protein is CASSVDRGLYEQYF. In nucleotides, the CDR3 is TGTGCCAGCAGTGTGGACAGGGGGCTCTACGAGCAGTACTTC. The whole variable domain, remainder taken from reference TRBV2 and TRBJ2-7, is EPEVTQTPSHQVTQMGQEVILRCVPISNHLYFYWYRQILGQKVEFLVSFYNNEISEKSEIFDDQFSVERPDGSNFTLKIRSTKLEDSAMYFCASSVDRGLYEQYFGPGTRLTVT.

This chain links TRBV9 with TRBJ2-1; 8 nucleotides line up with TRBD1. V trimming: 0 bases; J trimming: 5 bases; junction bases outside the gene matches: 7. The germline gives CDR1 SGDLS, CDR2 YYNGEE. The CDR3 has 16 residues. The CDR3 loop reads CASSVGRGQAHNEQFF. The DNA for the CDR3 is TGTGCCAGCAGCGTAGGTCGGGGACAGGCACACAATGAGCAGTTCTTC.

This clone has only one observation. The rearrangement links TRBV7-6 to TRBJ1-1; tentatively, D is TRBD1 (5 bases). The germline CDR1 and CDR2 sequences are SGHVS and FNYEAQ. There are 15 residues in the CDR3. The V end lost 1 base, the J end lost 5 bases, and 14 bases lay between the germline ends. CDR3 DNA: TGTGCCAGCAGCTTAGATAGGCAGGGTAATACTGAAGCTTTCTTT. This encodes CASSLDRQGNTEAFF.

This chain connects TRBV7-2 to TRBJ2-3, with D unclear. Looked up from germline, CDR1 is SGHTA and CDR2 is FQGNSA. Trimming stripped 4 bases from V and 4 bases from J, with 21 bases between. This CDR3 contains 17 residues. DNA for the CDR3: TGTGCCAGCAGCTCATTCCCGGACGGTGAAGTGGCAGATACGCAGTATTTT. It is translated as CASSSFPDGEVADTQYF.

This chain connects TRBV6-6 to TRBJ2-7, with 10 positions matching TRBD1. The junction had 6 bases not matched to a gene; V was cut back by 3 bases and J by 4 bases. Germline values: CDR1 MNHNY, CDR2 SVGAGI (reference sequence). This CDR3 region has 15 residues. This CDR3 reads CASSYLGTGVYEQYF. The CDR3 DNA reads as TGTGCCAGCAGTTATCTCGGGACAGGGGTTTACGAGCAGTACTTC.

V usage is TRBV28 and J usage is TRBJ1-4, with D possibly TRBD1 on 6 matching bases. V lost 11 bases, J lost 0 bases, and 22 bases lay in between. This CDR3 contains 17 residues. The germline V gene encodes CDR1 MDHEN and CDR2 SYDVKM. The CDR3 sequence: CAVTPGQVIATNEKLFF. The CDR3 coding sequence is TGTGCCGTCACCCCGGGACAAGTGATTGCAACTAATGAAAAACTGTTTTTT.

The rearrangement uses TRBV6-1 and TRBJ1-2; the match to TRBD1 covers 7 bases. The CDR3 totals 14 residues. Per germline, CDR1 MNHNS and CDR2 SASEGT. V lost 6 bases to trimming and J lost 6 bases; unmatched junction nucleotides: 10. DNA of the CDR3: TGTGCCAGCAGCCCTATCAACAGGGGAAATGGCTACACCTTC. Translating it yields CASSPINRGNGYTF.

The chain carries TRBV19 and TRBJ1-2; a possible D gene is TRBD1 (6 bases). Trimming stripped 5 bases from V and 6 bases from J, with 16 bases between. Germline CDR1 reads LNHDA; CDR2 reads SQIVND (reference sequence). The CDR3 spans 14 residues. The CDR3 sequence: CASSPDGGLDGYTF. The CDR3 region has the DNA TGTGCCAGTAGTCCAGACGGGGGGCTGGATGGCTACACCTTC. Drawing the rest from reference TRBV19 and TRBJ1-2, the complete variable domain is DGGITQSPKYLFRKEGQNVTLSCEQNLNHDAMYWYRQDPGQGLRLIYYSQIVNDFQKGDIAEGYSVSREKKESFPLTVTSAQKNPTAFYLCASSPDGGLDGYTFGSGTRLTVV.

In DNA, the CDR3 is TGTGCCAGCAGTTTTCCCCTAGGTAGGGGACTCGGGACCTACGAGCAGTACTTC. This sequence encodes CASSFPLGRGLGTYEQYF. The V call is TRBV28, the J call TRBJ2-7, with a weak D call TRBD2 (6 bases). Germline V gene data show CDR1 as MDHEN and CDR2 as SYDVKM. This CDR3 region has 18 residues. V was cut by 3 bases and J by 2 bases, with 23 bases left in between.

This chain links TRBV18 with TRBJ1-2; TRBD1 might be the D (5 bases). This CDR3 is 13 amino acids long. The germline V gene encodes CDR1 KGHSH and CDR2 LQKENI. Trimming removed 4 bases at V and 2 bases at J, with 8 bases between. This CDR3 reads CASSQGLNYGYTF. CDR3 DNA sequence: TGTGCCAGCTCACAGGGGTTAAACTATGGCTACACCTTC.

This chain joins TRBV30 and TRBJ1-4; possibly TRBD1 for D (5 bases). Trimming shortened V by 0 bases and J by 4 bases, and 9 bases separated the two germline ends. The CDR3 spans 14 residues. Germline CDR1 GTSNPN, CDR2 SVGIG (reference sequence). The CDR3 region is CAWSVRRGNEKLFF. The CDR3 DNA reads as TGTGCCTGGAGTGTCCGGAGGGGTAATGAAAAACTGTTTTTT.

This clone was observed a handful of times. This specimen includes other DNA sequences encoding the same CDR3. This sequence joins TRBV27 and TRBJ1-1; D remains ambiguous. Trimming stripped 2 bases from V and 1 base from J, with 5 bases between. The germline gives CDR1 MNHEY, CDR2 SMNVEV (reference sequence). This CDR3 contains 13 residues. In DNA, the CDR3 is TGTGCCAGCAGTTTAGGCGGGAACACTGAAGCTTTCTTT. This encodes CASSLGGNTEAFF.

The chain employs TRBV27 and TRBJ1-3; D gene uncertain. CDR1 and CDR2 from the germline V gene are MNHEY and SMNVEV (reference sequence). The CDR3 length is 16 residues. Trimming took 3 bases from V and 0 from J, leaving 12 bases between them. Here the CDR3 reads CASSFWQEISGNTIYF. CDR3 sequence (DNA): TGTGCCAGCAGTTTTTGGCAGGAGATCTCTGGAAACACCATATATTTT.

The rearrangement uses TRBV9 and TRBJ2-5; D is perhaps TRBD1 (6 bases). This CDR3 contains 15 residues. V lost 0 bases and J lost 4, with 13 bases in between. CDR1 is SGDLS and CDR2 is YYNGEE in the germline V gene. The CDR3 is CASSVGPGVGETQYF. CDR3 nucleotides: TGTGCCAGCAGCGTAGGGCCAGGGGTTGGAGAGACCCAGTACTTC. The full variable domain, rest sourced from reference TRBV9 and TRBJ2-5, is DSGVTQTPKHLITATGQRVTLRCSPRSGDLSVYWYQQSLDQGLQFLIQYYNGEERAKGNILERFSAQQFPDLHSELNLSSLELGDSALYFCASSVGPGVGETQYFGPGTRLLVL.

The V call is TRBV5-6, the J call TRBJ2-7; 7 positions agree with TRBD2. The germline gives CDR1 SGHDT, CDR2 YYEEEE. Germline trimming cut 6 bases from V and 3 bases from J; bases unmatched to any gene: 9. The CDR3 is 14 residues long. Here the CDR3 reads CASNLIAGDYEQYF. In DNA form, the CDR3 reads TGTGCCAGCAACCTCATCGCGGGAGACTACGAGCAGTACTTC.

The rearrangement joins TRBV23-1 to TRBJ2-1; D unresolved. TRBV23-1 is an open reading frame, and its role is uncertain. This CDR3 is 17 amino acids long. Trimming took off 0 bases at V and 0 bases at J, with 12 bases between the two ends. The CDR3 DNA reads as TGCGCCAGCAGTCAATCATGCCAGACCAGCTCCTACAATGAGCAGTTCTTC. Its protein is CASSQSCQTSSYNEQFF.

This chain links TRBV2 with TRBJ2-1, with TRBD2 matching over 11 bases. Germline-derived CDR1 and CDR2 are SNHLY and FYNNEI. The CDR3 length is 17 residues. Trimming removed 7 bases from V and 0 bases from J; junction bases left unmatched: 8. The CDR3 reads CASMPGLAASSYNEQFF. The CDR3 DNA sequence: TGTGCCAGCATGCCGGGACTAGCGGCCAGCTCCTACAATGAGCAGTTCTTC. The complete variable domain, with remaining parts taken from reference TRBV2 and TRBJ2-1, reads EPEVTQTPSHQVTQMGQEVILRCVPISNHLYFYWYRQILGQKVEFLVSFYNNEISEKSEIFDDQFSVERPDGSNFTLKIRSTKLEDSAMYFCASMPGLAASSYNEQFFGPGTRLTVL.

This chain's CDR3 is CASSLEGGTGELFF. The CDR3 DNA sequence: TGCGCCAGCAGCTTGGAAGGGGGCACCGGGGAGCTGTTTTTT. V usage is TRBV5-1 and J usage is TRBJ2-2; D may be TRBD1 (6 bases). The CDR3 is made up of 14 amino acids. Germline loops: CDR1 SGHRS, CDR2 YFSETQ. The ends were cut back, 0 bases at V and 4 bases at J, with 7 bases in the middle. Supplemented by reference TRBV5-1 and TRBJ2-2, the full variable domain reads KAGVTQTPRYLIKTRGQQVTLSCSPISGHRSVSWYQQTPGQGLQFLFEYFSETQRNKGNFPGRFSGRQFSNSRSEMNVSTLELGDSALYLCASSLEGGTGELFFGEGSRLTVL.

This chain uses TRBV2 with TRBJ1-2, with D hard to call. The germline V and J ends were trimmed by 4 bases and 4 bases, with 13 bases remaining between them. The germline gives CDR1 SNHLY, CDR2 FYNNEI. CDR3 length: 14 amino acids. Written as DNA, the CDR3 is TGTGCCAGCAGTGCACCGGAGCTCGTCTATGGCTACACCTTC. Its translation: CASSAPELVYGYTF.